A single sample is the source of the 15 T cell receptor beta chains below, sequenced in a study of post-analysis software for immune sequencing data. General study points: Compared with controls, patients had more of roughly 5 TRBV segments, including TRBV5-6, TRBV5-1 and TRBV20-1.

Their cognate antigens are unknown. Every TCR beta cDNA library bore unique molecular identifiers. In TCRdb, the PCR reads were re-called with MiXCR into one record per CDR3 protein. The repertoire has hundreds of thousands of distinct CDR3 sequences, around 27% of them found once; the top ten carry roughly 0.53%. The sample was blood. The receptors shown here come from a girl between 5 and 17 years old with multiple sclerosis.

This clonotype showed up just a few times. J is TRBJ2-7 and V is TRBV7-9; 8 bases match TRBD1. This CDR3 spans 15 amino acids. The V and J ends lost 5 bases and 6 bases, in that order; junction bases with no gene match: 12. Germline V gene lookup returns CDR1 SEHNR and CDR2 FQNEAQ (reference sequence). CDR3 amino acids: CASSNSRTGLGEQYF. The CDR3 nucleotides read TGTGCCAGCAGCAATAGCCGGACAGGGCTCGGCGAGCAGTACTTC.

This clonotype showed up just a few times. The chain uses TRBV7-8 and TRBJ2-6; no clear D gene. Germline CDR1 is SGHVS and CDR2 is FQNEAQ. Trimming took 5 bases from V and 3 from J, leaving 8 bases between them. CDR3 length equals 14 residues. This chain's CDR3 is CASSVWVGANVLTF. As DNA, the CDR3 is TGTGCCAGCAGCGTCTGGGTTGGGGCCAACGTCCTGACTTTC.

The chain carries TRBV27 and TRBJ2-1; 9 bases align to TRBD2. Near its end, the DNA agrees better with TRBJ2-7, so the J call may be wrong. CDR1 and CDR2 from the germline V gene are MNHEY and SMNVEV (reference sequence). This CDR3 is built from 15 residues. CDR3 in amino acids: CASSLWLAGYNEQYF. DNA of the CDR3: TGTGCCAGCAGTTTGTGGCTAGCGGGATACAATGAGCAGTACTTC.

The chain uses TRBV7-2 and TRBJ2-3; TRBD2 matches at 12 bases. Per germline, CDR1 SGHTA and CDR2 FQGNSA. CDR3 length: 15 residues. V lost 3 bases, J lost 4 bases, and 2 bases stayed unmatched. The CDR3 sequence: CASSLTSGSSDTQYF. DNA for the CDR3: TGTGCCAGCAGCTTGACTAGCGGGAGTTCAGATACGCAGTATTTT.

This clonotype was picked up a small number of times. The chain uses TRBV28 and TRBJ2-1; 8 bases align to TRBD2. This CDR3 comprises 15 residues. Germline assignment: CDR1 MDHEN and CDR2 SYDVKM. V was clipped by 7 bases and J by 4 bases; unmatched bases: 9. DNA of the CDR3: TGTGCCAGCACCCAAGGCGGGAGGTCATACAATGAGCAGTTCTTC. Amino acid sequence: CASTQGGRSYNEQFF.

V and J are TRBV10-2 and TRBJ2-3; D call uncertain. This CDR3 region has 15 residues. Trimming cost V 4 bases and J 1 base, with 12 bases left between them. CDR1 and CDR2 (germline): WSHSY, SAAADI. The CDR3 protein is CASSGRPGRTDTQYF. For the CDR3, the DNA is TGCGCCAGCAGTGGAAGGCCGGGCCGCACAGATACGCAGTATTTT.

This clonotype showed up just a few times. This rearrangement joins TRBV6-1 to TRBJ2-5; weak D call: TRBD1 (5 bases). Germline V gene sequence: CDR1 MNHNS, CDR2 SASEGT. Between the trimmed V and J ends, which lost 6 bases and 1 base, there was a span of 21 bases. The CDR3 extends over 17 amino acids. The CDR3 region is CASSKRGWTNSQETQYF. In DNA form, the CDR3 reads TGTGCCAGCAGCAAAAGGGGATGGACAAACTCCCAAGAGACCCAGTACTTC.

In this sample, this clonotype turned up a few times. Sequence at one end of the junction differs from germline and may be a read error. The rearrangement links TRBV15 to TRBJ2-6; TRBD1 agrees at 8 bases. The CDR3 is 16 residues long. Per the germline V gene, CDR1 is LNHNV and CDR2 is YYDKDF (reference sequence). The CDR3 DNA follows: TGTGTCACCAGCAGAGACAGGGGCTCTGGGGCCAACGTCCTGACTTTC. Its translation: CVTSRDRGSGANVLTF.

The rearrangement joins TRBV4-1 to TRBJ2-1; D assignment may be TRBD1 or TRBD2 (6 bases each). This CDR3 is built from 16 residues. V lost 1 base, J lost 2 bases, and 12 bases lay in between. CDR1 and CDR2 (germline): MGHRA, YSYEKL. In DNA, the CDR3 is TGCGCCAGCAGCCAAGGGTGGGGGGCGACCTACAATGAGCAGTTCTTC. This sequence encodes CASSQGWGATYNEQFF.

V usage is TRBV7-8 and J usage is TRBJ1-5; D is possibly TRBD1 (6 bases). Germline CDR1 SGHVS, CDR2 FQNEAQ. V shed 2 bases and J shed 3 bases, with 11 bases lying between them. The CDR3 is 15 residues long. The CDR3 here is CASSLMGGYNQPQHF. CDR3 nucleotides: TGTGCCAGCAGCTTAATGGGGGGCTACAATCAGCCCCAGCATTTT.

This clonotype has more than one count but fewer than ten. The chain combines TRBV28 with TRBJ2-7; 11 bases align to TRBD2. Germline-derived CDR1 and CDR2 are MDHEN and SYDVKM. Trimming cost V 4 bases and J 4 bases; bases outside gene matches: 12. The CDR3 extends over 17 amino acids. The CDR3 region is CASSYSGRARRLYEQYF. CDR3 DNA: TGTGCCAGCAGTTATAGCGGGAGGGCCCGACGCTTATACGAGCAGTACTTC.

This clonotype was detected ten times or more. The V gene is TRBV29-1, the J gene TRBJ2-7, with 7 bases that match TRBD2. This CDR3 is 12 amino acids long. Trimming cost V 4 bases and J 2 bases; bases outside gene matches: 2. The V gene's germline CDR1 is SQVTM and CDR2 ANQGSEA. The CDR3 region is CSVGLAAYEQYF. CDR3 DNA: TGCAGCGTTGGACTAGCCGCCTACGAGCAGTACTTC.

Ten or more counts support this clonotype. V and J are TRBV7-9 and TRBJ2-2; D remains unclear. There are 11 residues in the CDR3. V was clipped by 5 bases and J by 6 bases, with 4 bases between them. Germline CDR1 SEHNR, CDR2 FQNEAQ (reference sequence). The CDR3 DNA reads TGTGCCAGCAGCCAAGCCGGGGAGCTGTTTTTT. The encoded protein is CASSQAGELFF.

This clonotype was seen many times. CDR3 sequence (DNA): TGCAGCGTCGTTTTGGGGGGCGGCTACACCTTC. As protein: CSVVLGGGYTF. The chain is built from TRBV29-1 and TRBJ1-2, with D possibly matching TRBD1 (6 bases). Trimming pared 6 bases from V and 8 bases from J, leaving 13 bases between. The germline V gene encodes CDR1 SQVTM and CDR2 ANQGSEA. The CDR3 loop spans 11 amino acids.

V usage is TRBV28 and J usage is TRBJ1-4; D may be TRBD1 (6 bases). From germline, CDR1 is MDHEN and CDR2 SYDVKM. This CDR3 region has 16 residues. The V and J ends lost 11 bases and 0 bases respectively, with 19 bases between them. CDR3 sequence (DNA): TGTGCCCGCAACAGGGAACGGGGTGCAACTAATGAAAAACTGTTTTTT. Its protein product is CARNRERGATNEKLFF.